The 24 T cell receptor beta chains below were found in one sample sequenced in a study of graft-versus-host responses after intestinal transplantation. What these receptors recognize is not known. Sequenced by immunoSEQ multiplex PCR; TCRdb stores in-frame clones only, minus some. There are about 150,000 clones in the sample; about nine tenths occur only once, and 0.15% to 0.2% lies in the top ten. Here the sequenced sample was unstimulated CD4+ T cells sorted from spleen or lymph node cells, taken before intestinal transplant. Every receptor here comes from a human donor who received an intestinal transplant.

This sequence joins TRBV7-8 and TRBJ1-1; 8 nucleotides match TRBD1. Germline assignment: CDR1 SGHVS and CDR2 FQNEAQ. The J segment lost 0 bases and the V segment lost 3 bases, leaving 6 bases of the junction unmatched. This CDR3 comprises 16 residues. CDR3 residues: CASSFIQGELNTEAFF. The CDR3 nucleotides read TGTGCCAGCAGCTTCATACAGGGGGAGCTGAACACTGAAGCTTTCTTT.

The V gene is TRBV15, the J gene TRBJ1-1; D possibly corresponds to TRBD1 (5 bases). V was trimmed by 1 base and J by 7 bases, leaving 13 bases between them. This CDR3 has 14 amino acids. The germline V gene has CDR1 LNHNV and CDR2 YYDKDF (reference sequence). The DNA for the CDR3 is TGTGCCACCAGCAGAGGGGGGATAACCTTTGAAGCTTTCTTT. Translated, it gives CATSRGGITFEAFF.

V gene TRBV10-3 combines with J gene TRBJ2-1; no firm D call. Germline-derived CDR1 and CDR2 are ENHRY and SYGVKD. This CDR3 comprises 17 residues. The ends were cut back, 0 bases at V and 0 bases at J, with 12 bases in the middle. In nucleotides, the CDR3 is TGTGCCATCAGTGAGTCGGAAGCGCTCAGCTCCTACAATGAGCAGTTCTTC. This encodes CAISESEALSSYNEQFF.

The chain uses TRBV27 and TRBJ1-5; 9 nucleotides agree with TRBD1. The V segment lost 3 bases and the J segment 2 bases; nucleotides outside the gene matches: 8. Germline lookup yields CDR1 MNHEY and CDR2 SMNVEV (reference sequence). CDR3 size: 17 residues. CDR3: CASSFSQGAGGNQPQHF. The CDR3 DNA reads as TGTGCCAGCAGTTTTTCACAGGGGGCAGGGGGCAATCAGCCCCAGCATTTT.

V usage is TRBV30 and J usage is TRBJ1-2, with D unresolved. The CDR3 totals 12 residues. V was pared by 0 bases and J by 4 bases, with 6 bases between. Per germline, CDR1 GTSNPN and CDR2 SVGIG (reference sequence). CDR3 coding DNA: TGTGCCTGGAGTGTACGGGCCTATGGCTACACCTTC. Amino acid sequence: CAWSVRAYGYTF.

J is TRBJ2-7 and V is TRBV7-2; D is ambiguous. V gave up 1 base and J gave up 3 bases, with 7 bases separating them. CDR1 and CDR2 (germline): SGHTA, FQGNSA. The length of the CDR3 is 13 residues. The CDR3 region has the DNA TGTGCCAGCAGCTTAGAAGACGACTACGAGCAGTACTTC. Amino acids: CASSLEDDYEQYF.

CDR3 sequence: CASSFGTAPGNTIYF. The CDR3 nucleotides read TGTGCCAGCAGCTTCGGGACAGCCCCTGGAAACACCATATATTTT. The chain has TRBV7-9 and TRBJ1-3; 7 bases align to TRBD1. With V trimmed by 3 bases and J by 2 bases, 4 bases remained unmatched. The V gene's germline CDR1 is SEHNR and CDR2 FQNEAQ (reference sequence). The CDR3 runs 15 residues.

This clone was recorded once. The rearrangement links TRBV28 to TRBJ2-1; D is unclear. The CDR3 is 16 residues long. Germline V CDR1 and CDR2: MDHEN, SYDVKM. V lost 5 bases and J 12 bases, leaving 26 bases between the germline ends. The CDR3 sequence: CASSPPVLPQGYGQFF. The CDR3 DNA reads TGTGCCAGCAGTCCTCCCGTCTTGCCCCAAGGTTATGGGCAGTTCTTC.

This clone is a singleton in its sample. DNA of the CDR3: TGTGCCAGCAGCCTAGAGGTCTCTGGGGCCAACGTCCTGACTTTC. It is translated as CASSLEVSGANVLTF. This chain links TRBV7-6 with TRBJ2-6; D call uncertain. The CDR3 loop spans 15 amino acids. Germline V lookup: CDR1 SGHVS, CDR2 FNYEAQ. The ends were cut back, 5 bases at V and 0 bases at J, with 8 bases in the middle.

The rearrangement joins TRBV28 to TRBJ2-7, with D perhaps TRBD1 or TRBD2 (5 bases each). Germline V gene sequence: CDR1 MDHEN, CDR2 SYDVKM. This CDR3 has 16 residues. The V end lost 6 bases, the J end lost 2 bases, and 20 bases lay between the germline ends. The CDR3 DNA follows: TGTGCCAGCAGACCCCTCCAGGGAGTGGGGACCTACGAGCAGTACTTC. As protein: CASRPLQGVGTYEQYF.

The genes are TRBV29-1 and TRBJ1-1; possibly TRBD1 for D (5 bases). The CDR3 loop spans 12 amino acids. The V end was cut by 7 bases, the J end by 1 base, with 10 bases between. In germline, CDR1 is SQVTM, CDR2 ANQGSEA. CDR3 DNA: TGCAGCGCCCAGGGCCCGAACACTGAAGCTTTCTTT. Its translation is CSAQGPNTEAFF.

V is TRBV15 and J is TRBJ2-7; D is perhaps TRBD1 (6 bases). The ends were cut back, 0 bases at V and 4 bases at J, with 13 bases in the middle. This CDR3 is 15 amino acids long. Germline assignment: CDR1 LNHNV and CDR2 YYDKDF (reference sequence). CDR3 sequence reads: CATSRDGWGQYEQYF. In nucleotides, the CDR3 is TGTGCCACCAGCAGAGATGGGTGGGGGCAGTACGAGCAGTACTTC.

The rearrangement joins TRBV10-3 to TRBJ2-7, with D possibly matching TRBD1 (5 bases). Trimming pared 4 bases from V and 1 base from J, leaving 14 bases between. The germline CDR1 and CDR2 sequences are ENHRY and SYGVKD. The CDR3 runs 15 residues. CDR3 loop: CAISGGSGLSYEQYF. In nucleotides, the CDR3 is TGTGCCATCAGTGGGGGCAGTGGCCTTTCCTACGAGCAGTACTTC.

The chain recombines TRBV5-6 with TRBJ2-1, with a weak D call TRBD1 (6 bases). Germline V gives CDR1 SGHDT, CDR2 YYEEEE. The CDR3 is made up of 13 amino acids. V dropped 5 bases and J dropped 7 bases, with 13 bases sitting between them. The CDR3 here is CASRRQVLNEQFF. DNA for the CDR3: TGTGCCAGCAGGCGACAGGTCCTGAATGAGCAGTTCTTC.

The chain employs TRBV7-9 and TRBJ2-7; 10 bases agree with TRBD2. Trimming removed 4 bases from V and 2 bases from J; junction bases left unmatched: 5. Germline loops: CDR1 SEHNR, CDR2 FQNEAQ (reference sequence). This CDR3 spans 15 amino acids. CDR3: CASSSSSGRTYEQYF. For the CDR3, the DNA is TGTGCCAGCAGCTCGTCTAGCGGGAGAACCTACGAGCAGTACTTC.

The rearrangement links TRBV7-2 to TRBJ1-2; 7 bases map to TRBD1. Losses at the gene ends were 5 bases for V and 3 bases for J; bases not matched to a gene: 6. Germline CDR1 and CDR2: SGHTA and FQGNSA. The CDR3 consists of 14 residues. CDR3 loop: CASSLTGTDYGYTF. The CDR3 DNA reads TGTGCCAGCAGCCTAACCGGGACAGACTATGGCTACACCTTC. Filled out from reference TRBV7-2 and TRBJ1-2, the complete variable domain reads GAGVSQSPSNKVTEKGKDVELRCDPISGHTALYWYRQSLGQGLEFLIYFQGNSAPDKSGLPSDRFSAERTGGSVSTLTIQRTQQEDSAVYLCASSLTGTDYGYTFGSGTRLTVV.

The chain combines TRBV30 with TRBJ1-6; 9 bases align to TRBD1. The CDR3 has 15 amino acids. V trimming: 0 bases; J trimming: 10 bases; junction bases outside the gene matches: 7. Germline values: CDR1 GTSNPN, CDR2 SVGIG (reference sequence). CDR3 protein: CAWSVKQGARSPLHF. Here the CDR3 DNA reads TGTGCCTGGAGTGTAAAACAGGGGGCGAGATCACCCCTCCACTTT.

V usage is TRBV11-2 and J usage is TRBJ2-7, with 10 bases matching TRBD1. The CDR3 extends over 15 amino acids. Germline-derived CDR1 and CDR2 are SGHAT and FQNNGV. Trimming at V came to 2 bases and at J to 4 bases, leaving 5 bases not matched to a gene. The CDR3 DNA is TGTGCCAGCAGCTTATCCGGGACAGGGGTGTACGAGCAGTACTTC. Encoded protein: CASSLSGTGVYEQYF. Complete variable domain (other parts from reference TRBV11-2 and TRBJ2-7): EAGVAQSPRYKIIEKRQSVAFWCNPISGHATLYWYQQILGQGPKLLIQFQNNGVVDDSQLPKDRFSAERLKGVDSTLKIQPAKLEDSAVYLCASSLSGTGVYEQYFGPGTRLTVT.

V usage is TRBV30 and J usage is TRBJ1-3; weak D call: TRBD1 (5 bases). There are 13 residues in the CDR3. V was cut by 3 bases and J by 0 bases, with 6 bases left in between. CDR1 GTSNPN and CDR2 SVGIG come from the germline V gene (reference sequence). In DNA form, the CDR3 reads TGTGCCTGGAGGACAGACTCTGGAAACACCATATATTTT. Its translation is CAWRTDSGNTIYF.

J is TRBJ2-7 and V is TRBV7-2, with a weak D call TRBD1 (6 bases). The CDR3 contains 15 residues. Trimming stripped 0 bases from V and 0 bases from J, with 9 bases between. Germline assignment: CDR1 SGHTA and CDR2 FQGNSA. The CDR3 DNA follows: TGTGCCAGCAGCTTAGCACGGACAGCCTCCTACGAGCAGTACTTC. Its translation is CASSLARTASYEQYF.

CDR3 bases: TGTGCCAGCTCCCCGGCCGGGGGCCAAAATCAGCCCCAGCATTTT. Protein sequence: CASSPAGGQNQPQHF. The chain recombines TRBV18 with TRBJ1-5, with D tentatively TRBD1 (6 bases). The CDR3 extends over 15 amino acids. V lost 6 bases and J 4 bases, leaving 16 bases between the germline ends. Germline V gives CDR1 KGHSH, CDR2 LQKENI.

This chain uses TRBV10-3 with TRBJ2-1, with TRBD1 matching 12 bases. In germline, CDR1 is ENHRY, CDR2 SYGVKD. This CDR3 has 15 residues. V lost 8 bases, J lost 8 bases, and 10 bases stayed unmatched. The CDR3 region is CAIRPGQGAIDEQFF. Here the CDR3 DNA reads TGTGCCATCCGACCGGGACAGGGGGCGATTGATGAGCAGTTCTTC.

This clone came up once. The chain has TRBV4-2 and TRBJ1-5; D gene uncertain. V lost 5 bases and J 1 base, leaving 12 bases between the germline ends. Germline lookup yields CDR1 LGHNA and CDR2 YNFKEQ. CDR3 size: 15 residues. Here the CDR3 DNA reads TGTGCCAGCAGCGAACACCGGGAAAGCAATCAGCCCCAGCATTTT. It codes for CASSEHRESNQPQHF.

The chain links TRBV11-2 to TRBJ2-7; 8 bases align to TRBD1. Germline CDR1 and CDR2: SGHAT and FQNNGV. CDR3 size: 15 residues. V lost 1 base to trimming and J lost 6 bases; unmatched junction nucleotides: 8. Here the CDR3 reads CASSLVKTGEREQYF. The CDR3 nucleotides read TGTGCCAGCAGCTTAGTTAAGACAGGGGAACGCGAGCAGTACTTC.